This TCR beta chain was obtained from a study of a mutant IDH1 vaccine in newly diagnosed glioma. On the study more broadly: Vaccination began 4-6 weeks post radiotherapy alone, or with temozolomide cycles.

To note about this clone: Its matching antigen is unknown.

Sequenced by immunoSEQ multiplex PCR; TCRdb stores in-frame clones only, minus some. The sample has around 32,000 clones, around 77% seen once. The time point is: week 35, safety follow-up. Mutant IDH1 20-mer peptide, at 300 ug, made up each vaccine dose, with topical imiquimod. Germline V CDR1 and CDR2: SNHLY, FYNNEI. V shed 5 bases and J shed 6 bases, with 19 bases lying between them. The CDR3 is made up of 15 amino acids. This clonotype was obtained from a man aged 35 to 55 with glioma. Some clones in this sample may be carry-over from other donors' samples. The starting material was PBMCs, obtained from a glioma patient whose treatment included an IDH1 peptide vaccine. The genes are TRBV2 and TRBJ1-1; D uncertain. CDR3 residues: CASSPDKSMRAEAFF. DNA for the CDR3: TGTGCCAGCAGTCCCGATAAATCCATGCGGGCTGAAGCTTTCTTT.